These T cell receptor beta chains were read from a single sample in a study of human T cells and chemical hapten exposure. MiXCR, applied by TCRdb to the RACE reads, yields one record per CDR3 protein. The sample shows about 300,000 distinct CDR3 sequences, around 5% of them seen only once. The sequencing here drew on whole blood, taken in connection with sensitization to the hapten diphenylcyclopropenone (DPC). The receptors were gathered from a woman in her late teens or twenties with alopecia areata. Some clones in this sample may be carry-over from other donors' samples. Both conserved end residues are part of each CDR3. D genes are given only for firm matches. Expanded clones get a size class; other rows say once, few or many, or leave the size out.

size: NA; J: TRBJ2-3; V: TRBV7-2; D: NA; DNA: TGTGGCAGCAGCTTAGTGCCAGATACGCAGTATTTT; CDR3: CGSSLVPDTQYF
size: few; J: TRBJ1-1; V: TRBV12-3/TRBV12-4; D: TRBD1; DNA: TGTGCCAGCAGAGAGAGACAGGGTAGTACTGAAGCTTTCTTT; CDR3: CASRERQGSTEAFF
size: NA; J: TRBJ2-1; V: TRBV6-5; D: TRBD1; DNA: TGTGCCAGCAGTTACTCTGGGACAGGTTACAATGAGCAGTTCTTC; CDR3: CASSYSGTGYNEQFF
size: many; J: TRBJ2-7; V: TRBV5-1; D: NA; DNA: TGCGCCAGCAGCTGGAGTGGTGGGGCGGGTCAGTACTTC; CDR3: CASSWSGGAGQYF
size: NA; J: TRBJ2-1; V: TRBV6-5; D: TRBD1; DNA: TGTGCCAGCAGTTCTCCCGGGACAGTTCGCAATGAGCAGTTCTTC; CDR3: CASSSPGTVRNEQFF
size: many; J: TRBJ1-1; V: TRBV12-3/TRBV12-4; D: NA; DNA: TGTGCCAGCAAACAGGGCTTTTTGAACACTGAAGCTTTCTTT; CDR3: CASKQGFLNTEAFF
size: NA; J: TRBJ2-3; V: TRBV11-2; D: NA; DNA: TGTGCCAGCAGCCCACAGTTCGGAGATACGCAGTATTTT; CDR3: CASSPQFGDTQYF
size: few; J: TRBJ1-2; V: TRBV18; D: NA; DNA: TGTGCCACCAGGTCACCATGGGGGTCTGGCTACACCTTC; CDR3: CATRSPWGSGYTF
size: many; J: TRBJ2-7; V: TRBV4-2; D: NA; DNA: TGTGCCAGCAGCCAAGAAGCGGGCATTATCCCCTACGAGCAGTACTTC; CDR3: CASSQEAGIIPYEQYF
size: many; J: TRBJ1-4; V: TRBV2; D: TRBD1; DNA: TGTGCCAGCAGTGAAGCGCTAATGACAGGGTCGGAAGAACGGGAAAAACTGTTTTTT; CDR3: CASSEALMTGSEEREKLFF
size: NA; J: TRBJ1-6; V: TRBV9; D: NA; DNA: TGTGCCAGCAGCGTAGAGGCAGTAAATTCACCCCTCCACTTT; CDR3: CASSVEAVNSPLHF
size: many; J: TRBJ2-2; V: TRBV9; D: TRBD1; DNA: TGTGCCAGCAGCACCCGACAGGGTCTGGGCACCGGGGAGCTGTTTTTT; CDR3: CASSTRQGLGTGELFF
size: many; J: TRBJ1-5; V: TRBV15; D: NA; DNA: TGTGCCACCAGCAGAGAGAACAATCAGCCCCAGCATTTT; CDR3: CATSRENNQPQHF
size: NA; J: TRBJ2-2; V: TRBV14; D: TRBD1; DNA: TGTGCCAGCAGCCAACGACCCTGGGACAGGGGAACCGGGGAGCTGTTTTTT; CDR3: CASSQRPWDRGTGELFF
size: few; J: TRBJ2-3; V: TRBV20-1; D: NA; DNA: TGCAGTGCTAGAGCGTCCACAGATACGCAGTATTTT; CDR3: CSARASTDTQYF
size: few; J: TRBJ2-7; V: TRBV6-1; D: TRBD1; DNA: TGTGCCAGCAGTACTAGGGGGCCCTACGAGCAGTACTTC; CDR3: CASSTRGPYEQYF
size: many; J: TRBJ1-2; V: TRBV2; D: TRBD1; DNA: TGTGCCAGCTCAAGATTACAGGGGGTATCGGTTGGCTACACCTTC; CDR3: CASSRLQGVSVGYTF
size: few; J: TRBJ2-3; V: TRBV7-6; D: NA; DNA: TGTGCCAGCAGCTCCCTGAACACAGATACGCAGTATTTT; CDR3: CASSSLNTDTQYF
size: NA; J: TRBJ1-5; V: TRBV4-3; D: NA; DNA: TGCGCCAGCAGCCAAGATGGGGAATTGGGGAGGCAGCCCCAGCATTTT; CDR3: CASSQDGELGRQPQHF
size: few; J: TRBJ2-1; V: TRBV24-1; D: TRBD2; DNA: TGTGCCACCGGGGGTGAGAGCGGGGTTTCCTACAATGAGCAGTTCTTC; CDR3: CATGGESGVSYNEQFF
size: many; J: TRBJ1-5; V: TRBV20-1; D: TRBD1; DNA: TGCAGTGCTAGAGGGGGACAGGAGTATCAGCCCCAGCATTTT; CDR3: CSARGGQEYQPQHF
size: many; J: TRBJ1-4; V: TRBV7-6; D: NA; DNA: TGTGCCAGCAGCCGCGGGGGTCCTAATGAAAAACTGTTTTTT; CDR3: CASSRGGPNEKLFF
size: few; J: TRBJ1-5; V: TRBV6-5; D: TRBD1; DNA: TGTGCCAGCAGTCGGACAGGTGAGGTAAATCAGCCCCAGCATTTT; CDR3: CASSRTGEVNQPQHF
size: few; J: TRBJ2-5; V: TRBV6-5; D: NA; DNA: TGTGCCAGCAGCCCCCGGTCGAGCATCCAAGAGACCCAGTACTTC; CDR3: CASSPRSSIQETQYF
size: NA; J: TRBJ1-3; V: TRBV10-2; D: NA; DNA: TGCGCCAGCCTCGGACCCGCCGGGAGTTCGGGAAACACCATATATTTT; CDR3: CASLGPAGSSGNTIYF
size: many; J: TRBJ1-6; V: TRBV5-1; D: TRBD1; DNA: TGCGCCAGCAGCTTGGCGGACAGGATTAATTCACCCCTCCACTTT; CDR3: CASSLADRINSPLHF
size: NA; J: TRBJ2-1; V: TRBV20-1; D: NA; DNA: TGCAGTGCGGGCAAGCCAGGGAGCTCCTACAATGAGCAGTTCTTC; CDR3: CSAGKPGSSYNEQFF
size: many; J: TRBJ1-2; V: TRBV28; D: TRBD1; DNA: TGTGCCAGCAGCCCAGGGGGCCTCTATGGCTACACCTTC; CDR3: CASSPGGLYGYTF
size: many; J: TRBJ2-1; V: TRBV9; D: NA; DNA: TGTGCCAGCAGCGTAGGGTGGGGGCACCACAATGAGCAGTTCTTC; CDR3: CASSVGWGHHNEQFF
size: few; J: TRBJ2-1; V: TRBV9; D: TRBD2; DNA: TGTGCCAGCAGCGTAGCCGTGTCGGGGAGGGCCGGAGTGAGTGAGCAGTTCTTC; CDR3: CASSVAVSGRAGVSEQFF
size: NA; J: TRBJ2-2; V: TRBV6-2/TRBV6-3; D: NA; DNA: TGTGCCAGCAGTTACTCGATATTGCGCGCCGGGGAGCTGTTTTTT; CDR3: CASSYSILRAGELFF
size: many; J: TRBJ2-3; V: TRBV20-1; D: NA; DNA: TGCAGTGCTAGAGATTTAAGTCGAGGGGATACGCAGTATTTT; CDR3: CSARDLSRGDTQYF
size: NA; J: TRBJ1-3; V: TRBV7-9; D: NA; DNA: TGTGCCAGCAGCTGGGAGGATGGAAACACCATATATTTT; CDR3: CASSWEDGNTIYF
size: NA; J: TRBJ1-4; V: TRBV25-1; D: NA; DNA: TGTGCCAGCAGTGAATCTCCAGGGAGGGAAAAACTGTTTTTT; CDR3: CASSESPGREKLFF
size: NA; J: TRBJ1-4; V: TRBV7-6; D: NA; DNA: TGTGCCAGCAGCGAGGGTAGCCTTGTTAATGAAAAACTGTTTTTT; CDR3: CASSEGSLVNEKLFF
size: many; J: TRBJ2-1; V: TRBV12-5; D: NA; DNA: TGTGCTAGTGGTTTGGCCGACGGGTACAATGAGCAGTTCTTC; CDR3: CASGLADGYNEQFF
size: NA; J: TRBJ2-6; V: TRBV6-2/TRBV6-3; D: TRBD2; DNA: TGTGCCAGCAGAGCGGGGGGGCCTGGGGCCAACGTCCTGACTTTC; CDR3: CASRAGGPGANVLTF
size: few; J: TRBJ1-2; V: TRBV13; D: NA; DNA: TGTGCCAGCAGCCCCAACCGGAACTATGGCTACACCTTC; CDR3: CASSPNRNYGYTF
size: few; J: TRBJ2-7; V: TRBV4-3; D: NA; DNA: TGCGCCAGCAGCCAAGCGGGAGGGGGCCTGGGCGAGCAGTACTTC; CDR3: CASSQAGGGLGEQYF
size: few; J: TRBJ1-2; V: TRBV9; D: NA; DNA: TGTGCCAGCAGCGTAGGGGTTCTACAAGTCCATGGCTACACCTTC; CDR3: CASSVGVLQVHGYTF
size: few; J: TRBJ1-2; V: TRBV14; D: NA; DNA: TGTGCCAGCAGCCAAATCAAGGCACATGCAACAGCCCCTATCTATGGCTACACCTTC; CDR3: CASSQIKAHATAPIYGYTF
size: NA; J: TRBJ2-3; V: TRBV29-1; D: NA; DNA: TGCAGCGTTGAGGGGGACACTCCTAGCACAGATACGCAGTATTTT; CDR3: CSVEGDTPSTDTQYF
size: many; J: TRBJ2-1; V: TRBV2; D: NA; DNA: TGTGCCAGCAGTGAAGCTTACACTCTCAATGAGCAGTTCTTC; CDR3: CASSEAYTLNEQFF
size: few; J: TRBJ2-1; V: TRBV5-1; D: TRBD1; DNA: TGCGCCAGCAGCCCGCCCGAGACAGGGGAGAATGAGCAGTTCTTC; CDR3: CASSPPETGENEQFF
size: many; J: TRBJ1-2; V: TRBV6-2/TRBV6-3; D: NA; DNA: TGTGCCAGCAGTGCGACAGATACTAACTATGGCTACACCTTC; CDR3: CASSATDTNYGYTF
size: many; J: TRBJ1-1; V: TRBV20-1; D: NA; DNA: TGCAGTGCTAGAGAGGCAGGGTCGGAGGGCACTGAAGCTTTCTTT; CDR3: CSAREAGSEGTEAFF
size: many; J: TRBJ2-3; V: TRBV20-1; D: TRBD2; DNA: TGCAGTGCTAGAGATTCTAGCGGGATCACAGATACGCAGTATTTT; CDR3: CSARDSSGITDTQYF
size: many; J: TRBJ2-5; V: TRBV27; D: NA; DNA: TGTGCCAGCAGTCCCTCTCGGGGCCAAGAGACCCAGTACTTC; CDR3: CASSPSRGQETQYF
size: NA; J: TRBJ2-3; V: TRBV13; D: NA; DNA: TGTGCCAGCAGCTTAGCGTTGAGGGCAGGGCAAGGAGATACGCAGTATTTT; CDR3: CASSLALRAGQGDTQYF
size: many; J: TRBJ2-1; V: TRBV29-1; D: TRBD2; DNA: TGCAGCGGTCTAGCGGCCGGGTACAATGAGCAGTTCTTC; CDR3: CSGLAAGYNEQFF
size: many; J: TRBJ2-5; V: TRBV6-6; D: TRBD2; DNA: TGTGCCAGCAGTTACCCAGCTCTAGCGGGGGGGCAAGAGACCCAGTACTTC; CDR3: CASSYPALAGGQETQYF
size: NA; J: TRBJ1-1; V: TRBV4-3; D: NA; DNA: TGCGCCAGCAGCCAAAGATGGCCGGCCGGCACTGAAGCTTTCTTT; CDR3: CASSQRWPAGTEAFF
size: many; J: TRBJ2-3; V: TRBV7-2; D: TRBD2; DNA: TGTGCCAGCAGCTTAGCCCGGGGGGGCCGGGGGGATACGCAGTATTTT; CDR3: CASSLARGGRGDTQYF
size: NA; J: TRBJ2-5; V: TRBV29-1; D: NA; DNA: TGCAGCGTTGAGTATCTGCAAGAGACCCAGTACTTC; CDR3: CSVEYLQETQYF
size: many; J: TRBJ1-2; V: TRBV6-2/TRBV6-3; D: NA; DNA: TGTGCCAGCAGTTACTCGGCAGGGCGGACGAATGGCTACACCTTC; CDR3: CASSYSAGRTNGYTF
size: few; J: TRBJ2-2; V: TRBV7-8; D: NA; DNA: TGTGCCAGCAGCCCAGGGGGGTCTCGGAACGGGGAGCTGTTTTTT; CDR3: CASSPGGSRNGELFF
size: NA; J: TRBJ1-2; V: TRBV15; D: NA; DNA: TGTGCCACCTTTGGGAAAAGAGCCCCTAACTATGGCTACACCTTC; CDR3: CATFGKRAPNYGYTF
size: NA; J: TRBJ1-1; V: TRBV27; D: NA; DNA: TGTGCCAGCAGTCAAAGGGACGCCGCTGAAGCTTTCTTT; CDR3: CASSQRDAAEAFF
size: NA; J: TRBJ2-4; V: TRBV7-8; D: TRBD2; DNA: TGTGCCAGCAGCTTAGTCTCTAGCGGGGGTCTAGCCAAAAACATTCAGTACTTC; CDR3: CASSLVSSGGLAKNIQYF